Included here is one TCR beta chain sequence, with context. Its antigen remains unidentified. One end of the junction fails to match germline, which may point to a read error. From germline, CDR1 is SGHDN and CDR2 FVKESK. This CDR3 comprises 16 residues. This entry is derived from a study of PD-1 blockade in classical Hodgkin lymphoma. The study, taken as a whole, reports: TCR diversity in CD4+, not CD8+, cells rose significantly by C4D1. Nivolumab initiation under 1 year post-ASCT meant exclusion.

Patients all relapsed after autologous stem cell transplantation, and there was variation in brentuximab vedotin exposure. This table comes from immunoSEQ multiplex PCR, and its TCRdb copy is limited to in-frame clones, with some not included. The sample shows 20,000 to 25,000 clones, around 80% of them seen only once. The J gene is TRBJ2-5, the V gene TRBV14; D not resolved. Material: peripheral blood mononuclear cells (PBMCs), obtained before the second cycle of nivolumab. This TCR was sampled from a human donor with classical Hodgkin lymphoma. The CDR3 DNA reads as TGTGCCAGCAGCCAAGGAACCAACCCCCGTAAGGAGAGCCAGTACTTC. Protein product: CASSQGTNPRKESQYF. The full variable domain, in which reference TRBV14 and TRBJ2-5 provide the parts outside the CDR3, is EAGVTQFPSHSVIEKGQTVTLRCDPISGHDNLYWYRRVMGKEIKFLLHFVKESKQDESGMPNNRFLAERTGGTYSTLKVQPAELEDSGVYFCASSQGTNPRKESQYFGPGTRLLVL.